This is a list of T cell receptor beta chains from one sample in a study of T cells in tuberculosis. The protocol was immunoSEQ multiplex PCR, while the TCRdb copy is restricted to in-frame clones and leaves out a portion. Counted here are roughly 34,000 clones, over 85% occurring once; the ten biggest clones make up about an eighth. Sequencing used PBMCs, obtained at tuberculosis diagnosis. Receptors originate from an adult with tuberculosis. Each CDR3 is given with its conserved first and last residue. A D gene is named only where the DNA matches it firmly. Expanded clones get a size class; other rows say once, few or many, or leave the size out.

DNA: TGTGCCAGCAGTTCTCACAGGGCGGCTAATGAAAAACTGTTTTTT
CDR3: CASSSHRAANEKLFF
size: -
D: -
J: TRBJ1-4
V: TRBV27
length: 15

DNA: TGTGCCAGCAGCCGTCGACAGGGGGCGACTAGCGGGCGCCAAGCGGTCGATGAGCAGTTCTTC
CDR3: CASSRRQGATSGRQAVDEQFF
size: -
D: -
J: TRBJ2-1
V: TRBV4-2
length: 21

DNA: TGCGCCAGCAGCTTGGCTGCCAGGGGATCCTATGGCTACACCTTC
CDR3: CASSLAARGSYGYTF
size: -
D: -
J: TRBJ1-2
V: TRBV5-1
length: 15

DNA: TGTGCCAGCAGCCTCGCGGCGGGGAACTATGGCTACACCTTC
CDR3: CASSLAAGNYGYTF
size: -
D: -
J: TRBJ1-2
V: TRBV14
length: 14

DNA: TGTGCCAGCAGTGACGAAGCGGGGATGAACACTGAAGCTTTCTTT
CDR3: CASSDEAGMNTEAFF
size: -
D: -
J: TRBJ1-1
V: TRBV6-1
length: 15

DNA: TGTGCCAGCAGCTCCAAGGGGGAAGCTTTCTTT
CDR3: CASSSKGEAFF
size: -
D: -
J: TRBJ1-1
V: TRBV5-4
length: 11

DNA: TGTGCCAGCGGGACAGGGGAATACGAGCAGTACTTC
CDR3: CASGTGEYEQYF
size: few
D: TRBD1
J: TRBJ2-7
V: TRBV28
length: 12

DNA: TGTGCCAGCAGTTGGGCCGGTGAAGCTTTCTTT
CDR3: CASSWAGEAFF
size: once
D: -
J: TRBJ1-1
V: TRBV27
length: 11

DNA: TGTGCCAGCAGTTATGAGCGGGAAAGCACAGATACGCAGTATTTT
CDR3: CASSYERESTDTQYF
size: once
D: TRBD2
J: TRBJ2-3
V: TRBV27
length: 15

DNA: TGTGCCAGCAGCTCGGACAGGGGCTCAGATACGCAGTATTTT
CDR3: CASSSDRGSDTQYF
size: -
D: TRBD1
J: TRBJ2-3
V: TRBV11-1
length: 14

DNA: TGCGCCAGCAGCTCGTTATATGGCGGGGGCCGCCCAGATACGCAGTATTTT
CDR3: CASSSLYGGGRPDTQYF
size: -
D: -
J: TRBJ2-3
V: TRBV5-1
length: 17

DNA: TGCGCCAGCAGCCAAGGCGCGAGTCGGCCCCCGGGGGACACTGAAGCTTTCTTT
CDR3: CASSQGASRPPGDTEAFF
size: -
D: -
J: TRBJ1-1
V: TRBV4-1
length: 18

DNA: TGTGCCAGCAGCGGACTAGCGTCTTACAATGAGCAGTTCTTC
CDR3: CASSGLASYNEQFF
size: -
D: TRBD2
J: TRBJ2-1
V: TRBV11-2
length: 14

DNA: TGTGCCATCAGAGCAACACAGGAGAGCCAAGAGACCCAGTACTTC
CDR3: CAIRATQESQETQYF
size: -
D: -
J: TRBJ2-5
V: TRBV10-3
length: 15

DNA: TGTGCCAGCAGCTCGGGGGGGACCCGGGGGACAGATACGCAGTATTTT
CDR3: CASSSGGTRGTDTQYF
size: -
D: TRBD2
J: TRBJ2-3
V: TRBV9
length: 16

DNA: TGTGCCAGCGCCGACAGGGGTAGCAACAATGAGCAGTTCTTC
CDR3: CASADRGSNNEQFF
size: -
D: TRBD1
J: TRBJ2-1
V: TRBV27
length: 14

DNA: TGTGCCAGCTCACCTTATCCGGGACACCCTGCAACTAATGAAAAACTGTTTTTT
CDR3: CASSPYPGHPATNEKLFF
size: -
D: -
J: TRBJ1-4
V: TRBV18
length: 18

DNA: TGTGCCAGCAGTGATGGATTAGCGGCCACAGATACGCAGTATTTT
CDR3: CASSDGLAATDTQYF
size: -
D: -
J: TRBJ2-3
V: TRBV2
length: 15

DNA: TGTGCCAGCAGTTACTCTAGGGGCTCTGGGGCCAACGTCCTGACTTTC
CDR3: CASSYSRGSGANVLTF
size: -
D: -
J: TRBJ2-6
V: TRBV6-6
length: 16

DNA: TGTGCCAGTAGGGGGGGCACCGGGGAGCTGTTTTTT
CDR3: CASRGGTGELFF
size: -
D: -
J: TRBJ2-2
V: TRBV19
length: 12

DNA: TGTGCCAGCAGGCGGGACAGGGATCCTAATGAAAAACTGTTTTTT
CDR3: CASRRDRDPNEKLFF
size: -
D: TRBD1
J: TRBJ1-4
V: TRBV6-5
length: 15

DNA: TGTGCCAGCAGGGACAGGAACACTGAAGCTTTCTTT
CDR3: CASRDRNTEAFF
size: -
D: -
J: TRBJ1-1
V: TRBV2
length: 12

DNA: TGCGCCAGCAGCCAAGTGGCACCGTCTAACTATGGCTACACCTTC
CDR3: CASSQVAPSNYGYTF
size: -
D: -
J: TRBJ1-2
V: TRBV4-1
length: 15

DNA: TGCGCCAGCAGCCAAGAATTTTACGGGACAGATTCTTTTGCAACTAATGAAAAACTGTTTTTT
CDR3: CASSQEFYGTDSFATNEKLFF
size: -
D: TRBD1
J: TRBJ1-4
V: TRBV4-1
length: 21

DNA: TGTGCCAGCAGCTTGGAGGGGACATTGACCTACGAGCAGTACTTC
CDR3: CASSLEGTLTYEQYF
size: -
D: -
J: TRBJ2-7
V: TRBV5-8
length: 15

DNA: TGTGCCAGCAGCCAGTCGGGACAAGGGAATGAAAAACTGTTTTTT
CDR3: CASSQSGQGNEKLFF
size: -
D: -
J: TRBJ1-4
V: TRBV14
length: 15

DNA: TGTGCCAGCACCCTCCTGGGGCAGAACACCGGGGAGCTGTTTTTT
CDR3: CASTLLGQNTGELFF
size: -
D: -
J: TRBJ2-2
V: TRBV6-1
length: 15

DNA: TGTGCCAGCAGTTTAGTGGGAGGGTTCGGAAATGAGCAGTTCTTC
CDR3: CASSLVGGFGNEQFF
size: -
D: TRBD2
J: TRBJ2-1
V: TRBV28
length: 15

DNA: TGTGCCAGCAAGACAGTTTACAATGAGCAGTTCTTC
CDR3: CASKTVYNEQFF
size: -
D: -
J: TRBJ2-1
V: TRBV2
length: 12

DNA: TGTGCCAGCTCACCACCAGCATCAGGGGGCGCGGGCTATGGCTACACCTTC
CDR3: CASSPPASGGAGYGYTF
size: -
D: TRBD1
J: TRBJ1-2
V: TRBV18
length: 17

DNA: TGCGCCAGCAGCCAAGGCCCGAGCGGGAGCGCCTACGAGCAGTACTTC
CDR3: CASSQGPSGSAYEQYF
size: -
D: TRBD2
J: TRBJ2-7
V: TRBV4-1
length: 16

DNA: TGTGCCAGCAGCTTAGGACAGGGGATTCTAGGCGAGCAGTACTTC
CDR3: CASSLGQGILGEQYF
size: few
D: TRBD1
J: TRBJ2-7
V: TRBV11-2
length: 15

DNA: TGTGCCAGCAGTTACTCGAGCGTGAACACTGAAGCTTTCTTT
CDR3: CASSYSSVNTEAFF
size: -
D: -
J: TRBJ1-1
V: TRBV6-6
length: 14

DNA: TGTGCCAGCAGCGTAGGAGGGGGGGCCTACAATGAGCAGTTCTTC
CDR3: CASSVGGGAYNEQFF
size: -
D: -
J: TRBJ2-1
V: TRBV9
length: 15

DNA: TGTGCCAGTAAGGGGCTAGCGGGGTTCAAGCAGTTCTTC
CDR3: CASKGLAGFKQFF
size: -
D: TRBD2
J: TRBJ2-1
V: TRBV19
length: 13

DNA: TGTGCCAGCAGTTTGCGCAGGTGGTCCCCTAGCACAGATACGCAGTATTTT
CDR3: CASSLRRWSPSTDTQYF
size: -
D: -
J: TRBJ2-3
V: TRBV28
length: 17

DNA: TGTGCCAGCACTTCCGACAGGTTGAACACTGAAGCTTTCTTT
CDR3: CASTSDRLNTEAFF
size: -
D: -
J: TRBJ1-1
V: TRBV6-1
length: 14

DNA: TGTGCCAGCACCCGCCGACAGGGGATACCCTACGAGCAGTACTTC
CDR3: CASTRRQGIPYEQYF
size: -
D: TRBD1
J: TRBJ2-7
V: TRBV28
length: 15

DNA: TGTGCCAGCAGCAGGACTAGCGGGAAGAGCTCCTACAATGAGCAGTTCTTC
CDR3: CASSRTSGKSSYNEQFF
size: once
D: TRBD2
J: TRBJ2-1
V: TRBV9
length: 17

DNA: TGTGCCAGCAGCCCAGGACCGGGACAGGGTACCCTCTGGGAGACCCAGTACTTC
CDR3: CASSPGPGQGTLWETQYF
size: -
D: TRBD1
J: TRBJ2-5
V: TRBV5-6
length: 18